This T cell receptor (beta chain) was found in a study of T cell changes during pregnancy in multiple sclerosis. The CDR3 runs 15 residues. CDR1 and CDR2 (germline): SGDLS, YYNGEE. The ends were cut back, 4 bases at V and 2 bases at J, with 16 bases in the middle. TCRdb keeps only in-frame clones here, not all; method: immunoSEQ multiplex PCR. The sample lists some 51,000 clones, 94% occurring once. This receptor was identified in a female donor with multiple sclerosis, enrolled in a pregnancy study. The starting material was CD8+ T cells from peripheral blood mononuclear cells, obtained in the first trimester of pregnancy. This rearrangement joins TRBV9 to TRBJ2-7, with a possible D match to TRBD2 (5 bases). DNA for the CDR3: TGTGCCAGCAGCCCAAAAGAAGAGGGCACCTACGAGCAGTACTTC. Translated: CASSPKEEGTYEQYF. The full variable domain, with the rest looked up from reference TRBV9 and TRBJ2-7, is DSGVTQTPKHLITATGQRVTLRCSPRSGDLSVYWYQQSLDQGLQFLIQYYNGEERAKGNILERFSAQQFPDLHSELNLSSLELGDSALYFCASSPKEEGTYEQYFGPGTRLTVT.